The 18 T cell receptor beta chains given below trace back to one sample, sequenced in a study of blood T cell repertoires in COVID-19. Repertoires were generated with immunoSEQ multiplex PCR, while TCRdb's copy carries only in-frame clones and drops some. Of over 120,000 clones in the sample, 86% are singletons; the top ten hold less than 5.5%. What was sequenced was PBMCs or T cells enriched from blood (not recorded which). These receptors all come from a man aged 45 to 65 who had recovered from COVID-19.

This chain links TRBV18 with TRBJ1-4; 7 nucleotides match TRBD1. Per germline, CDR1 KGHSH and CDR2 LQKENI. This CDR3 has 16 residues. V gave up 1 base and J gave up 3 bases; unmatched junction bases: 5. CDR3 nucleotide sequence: TGTGCCAGCTCACCACAGGGGGCGAAAGCTAATGAAAAACTGTTTTTT. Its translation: CASSPQGAKANEKLFF.

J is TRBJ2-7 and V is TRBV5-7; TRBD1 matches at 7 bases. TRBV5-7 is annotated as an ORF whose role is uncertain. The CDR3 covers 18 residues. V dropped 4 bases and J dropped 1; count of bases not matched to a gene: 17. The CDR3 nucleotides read TGTGCCAGCAGCCTGAGGGGCACAGGGGCCCCTAGGTCCTACGAGCAGTACGTC. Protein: CASSLRGTGAPRSYEQYV.

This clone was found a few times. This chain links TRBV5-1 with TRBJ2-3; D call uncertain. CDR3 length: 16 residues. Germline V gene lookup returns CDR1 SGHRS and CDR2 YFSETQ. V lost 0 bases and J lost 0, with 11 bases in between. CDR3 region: CASSLGTAASTDTQYF. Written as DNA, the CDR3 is TGCGCCAGCAGCTTGGGTACAGCCGCTAGCACAGATACGCAGTATTTT. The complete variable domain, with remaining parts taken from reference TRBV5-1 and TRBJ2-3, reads KAGVTQTPRYLIKTRGQQVTLSCSPISGHRSVSWYQQTPGQGLQFLFEYFSETQRNKGNFPGRFSGRQFSNSRSEMNVSTLELGDSALYLCASSLGTAASTDTQYFGPGTRLTVL.

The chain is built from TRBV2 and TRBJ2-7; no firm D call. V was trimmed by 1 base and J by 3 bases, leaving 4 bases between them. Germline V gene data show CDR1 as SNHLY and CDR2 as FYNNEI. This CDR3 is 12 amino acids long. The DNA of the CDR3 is TGTGCCAGCAGTGAAGGCAGCTACGAGCAGTACTTC. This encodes CASSEGSYEQYF.

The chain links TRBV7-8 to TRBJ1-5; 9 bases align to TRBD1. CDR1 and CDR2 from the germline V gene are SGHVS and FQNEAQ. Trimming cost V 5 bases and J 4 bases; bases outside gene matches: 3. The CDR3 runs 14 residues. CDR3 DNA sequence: TGTGCCAGCAGCACCGGGACAGGGAATCAGCCCCAGCATTTT. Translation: CASSTGTGNQPQHF.

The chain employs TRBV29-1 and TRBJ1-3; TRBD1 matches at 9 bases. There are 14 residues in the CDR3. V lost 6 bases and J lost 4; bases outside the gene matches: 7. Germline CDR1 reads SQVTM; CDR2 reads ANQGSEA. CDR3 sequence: CSVNTGGRGNTIYF. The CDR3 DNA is TGCAGCGTCAATACAGGGGGCCGCGGAAACACCATATATTTT.

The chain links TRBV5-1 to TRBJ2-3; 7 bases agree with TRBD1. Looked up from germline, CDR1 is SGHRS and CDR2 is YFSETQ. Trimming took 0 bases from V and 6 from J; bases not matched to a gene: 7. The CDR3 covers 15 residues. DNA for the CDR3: TGCGCCAGCAGCTTGGAGGGGGCCCAATGGGATACGCAGTATTTT. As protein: CASSLEGAQWDTQYF.

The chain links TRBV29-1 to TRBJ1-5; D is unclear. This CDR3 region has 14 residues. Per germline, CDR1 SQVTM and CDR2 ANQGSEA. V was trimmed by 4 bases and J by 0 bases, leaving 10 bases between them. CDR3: CSVVLSNSNQPQHF. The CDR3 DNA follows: TGCAGCGTTGTTCTGAGCAATAGCAATCAGCCCCAGCATTTT.

In nucleotides, the CDR3 is TGTGCCAGCAGCAGCTTCAGCGGGCGACTCACAGATACGCAGTATTTT. Translated, it gives CASSSFSGRLTDTQYF. J is TRBJ2-3 and V is TRBV5-8; tentative D call: TRBD2 (6 bases). The CDR3 totals 16 residues. CDR1 is SGHTS, CDR2 YDEGEE, per germline. V was clipped by 4 bases and J by 2 bases, with 17 bases between them. Looking up the rest from reference TRBV5-8 and TRBJ2-3 gives the full variable domain: EAGVTQSPTHLIKTRGQQATLRCSPISGHTSVYWYQQALGLGLQFLLWYDEGEERNRGNFPPRFSGRQFPNYSSELNVNALELEDSALYLCASSSFSGRLTDTQYFGPGTRLTVL.

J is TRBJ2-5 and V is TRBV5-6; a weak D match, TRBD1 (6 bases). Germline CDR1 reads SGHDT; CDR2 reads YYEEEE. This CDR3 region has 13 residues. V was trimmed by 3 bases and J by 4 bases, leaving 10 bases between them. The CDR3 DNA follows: TGTGCCAGCAGCTGGGGGCGAGTAGAGACCCAGTACTTC. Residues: CASSWGRVETQYF.

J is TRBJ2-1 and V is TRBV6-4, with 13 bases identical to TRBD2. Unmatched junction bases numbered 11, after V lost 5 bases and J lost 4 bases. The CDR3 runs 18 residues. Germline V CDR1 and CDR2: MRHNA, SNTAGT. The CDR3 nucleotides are TGTGCCAGCAGTCCTAAGCTGACTAGCGGGGGGCAATACAATGAGCAGTTCTTC. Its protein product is CASSPKLTSGGQYNEQFF.

CDR3 in DNA: TGTGCCAGCAGTGCAGGGGTGGTAGCTTTCTTT. It translates to CASSAGVVAFF. The V and J genes are TRBV25-1 and TRBJ1-1; D perhaps matches TRBD1 (6 bases). The CDR3 covers 11 residues. Germline CDR1 MGHDK, CDR2 SYGVNS. The germline V and J ends were trimmed by 4 bases and 10 bases, with 10 bases remaining between them. Full variable domain (outside the CDR3, taken from reference TRBV25-1 and TRBJ1-1): EADIYQTPRYLVIGTGKKITLECSQTMGHDKMYWYQQDPGMELHLIHYSYGVNSTEKGDLSSESTVSRIRTEHFPLTLESARPSHTSQYLCASSAGVVAFFGQGTRLTVV.

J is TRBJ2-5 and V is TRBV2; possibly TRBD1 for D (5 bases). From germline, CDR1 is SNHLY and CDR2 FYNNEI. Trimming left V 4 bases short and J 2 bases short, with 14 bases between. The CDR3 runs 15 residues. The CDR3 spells CASSVNPGNQETQYF. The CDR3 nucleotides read TGTGCCAGCAGTGTAAACCCAGGGAATCAAGAGACCCAGTACTTC.

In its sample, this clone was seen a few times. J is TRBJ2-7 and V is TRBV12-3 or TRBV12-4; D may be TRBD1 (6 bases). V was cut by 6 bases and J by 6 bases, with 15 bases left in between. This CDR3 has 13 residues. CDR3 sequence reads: CASSPQGWGEQYV. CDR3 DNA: TGTGCCAGCAGCCCACAGGGTTGGGGCGAGCAGTACGTC.

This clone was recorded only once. The CDR3 loop is CASSLMLPGGGSYNEQFF. The DNA for the CDR3 is TGTGCCAGCAGCTTAATGCTCCCGGGGGGGGGTTCCTACAATGAGCAGTTCTTC. The rearrangement joins TRBV11-2 to TRBJ2-1; 8 bases agree with TRBD2. J gave up 1 base and V 2 bases, and 10 bases lay outside the gene matches. Germline V gene data show CDR1 as SGHAT and CDR2 as FQNNGV. There are 18 residues in the CDR3.

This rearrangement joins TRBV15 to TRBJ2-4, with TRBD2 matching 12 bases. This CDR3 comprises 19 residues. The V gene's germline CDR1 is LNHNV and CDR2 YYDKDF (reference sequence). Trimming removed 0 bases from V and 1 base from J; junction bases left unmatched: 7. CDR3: CATSREPRTSGTAKNIQYF. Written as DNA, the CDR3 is TGTGCCACCAGCAGAGAGCCCCGGACTAGCGGGACGGCCAAAAACATTCAGTACTTC.

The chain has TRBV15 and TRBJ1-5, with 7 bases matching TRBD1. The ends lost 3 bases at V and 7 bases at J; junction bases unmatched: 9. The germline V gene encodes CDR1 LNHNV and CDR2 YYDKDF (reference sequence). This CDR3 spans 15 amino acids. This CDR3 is CATSSQQGFNQPQHF. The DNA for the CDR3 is TGTGCCACCAGCAGTCAACAGGGGTTCAACCAGCCCCAGCATTTT.

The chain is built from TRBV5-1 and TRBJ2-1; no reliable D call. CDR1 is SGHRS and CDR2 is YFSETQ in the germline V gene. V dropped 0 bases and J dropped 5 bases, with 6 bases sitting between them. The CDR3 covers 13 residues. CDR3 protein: CASSLVVNNEQFF. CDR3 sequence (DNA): TGCGCCAGCAGCTTGGTAGTGAACAATGAGCAGTTCTTC.